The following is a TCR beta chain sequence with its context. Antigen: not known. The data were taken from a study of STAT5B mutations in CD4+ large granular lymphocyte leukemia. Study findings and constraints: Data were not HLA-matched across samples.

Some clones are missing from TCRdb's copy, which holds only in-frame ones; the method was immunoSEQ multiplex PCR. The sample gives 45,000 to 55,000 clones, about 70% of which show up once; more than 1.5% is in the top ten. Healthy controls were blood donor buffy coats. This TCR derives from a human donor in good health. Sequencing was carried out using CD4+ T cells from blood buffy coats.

CDR3 in DNA: TGTGCCAGTACCGAACAGGGGGCTCTGGGCGAGCAGTACTTC. It codes for CASTEQGALGEQYF. The J gene is TRBJ2-7, the V gene TRBV19, with 9 bases lining up with TRBD1. CDR3 length: 14 amino acids. The junction had 10 bases not matched to a gene; V was cut back by 7 bases and J by 6 bases. CDR1 and CDR2 from the germline V gene are LNHDA and SQIVND (reference sequence).